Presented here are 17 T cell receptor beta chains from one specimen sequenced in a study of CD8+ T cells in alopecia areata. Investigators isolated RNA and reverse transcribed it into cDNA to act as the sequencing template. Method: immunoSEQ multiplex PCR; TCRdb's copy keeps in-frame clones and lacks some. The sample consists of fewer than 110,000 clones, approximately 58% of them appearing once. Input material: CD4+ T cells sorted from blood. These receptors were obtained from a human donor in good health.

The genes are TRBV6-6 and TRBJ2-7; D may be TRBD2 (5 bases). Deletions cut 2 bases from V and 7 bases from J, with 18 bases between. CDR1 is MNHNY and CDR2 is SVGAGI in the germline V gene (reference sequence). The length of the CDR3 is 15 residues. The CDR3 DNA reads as TGTGCCAGCAGTTACAGTACGGGTCGGGGATCGGAGCAGTACTTC. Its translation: CASSYSTGRGSEQYF.

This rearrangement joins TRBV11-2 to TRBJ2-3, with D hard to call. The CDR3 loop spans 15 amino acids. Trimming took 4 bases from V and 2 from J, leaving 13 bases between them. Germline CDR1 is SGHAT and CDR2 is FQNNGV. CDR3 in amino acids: CASSSTNVDTDTQYF. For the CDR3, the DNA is TGTGCCAGCAGCTCCACTAACGTGGACACAGATACGCAGTATTTT. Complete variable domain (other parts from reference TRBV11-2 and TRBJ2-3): EAGVAQSPRYKIIEKRQSVAFWCNPISGHATLYWYQQILGQGPKLLIQFQNNGVVDDSQLPKDRFSAERLKGVDSTLKIQPAKLEDSAVYLCASSSTNVDTDTQYFGPGTRLTVL.

CDR3 amino acids: CASSLDRGQETQYF. CDR3 DNA sequence: TGCGCCAGCAGCTTGGACAGGGGCCAAGAGACCCAGTACTTC. This sequence joins TRBV5-1 and TRBJ2-5; 7 positions agree with TRBD1. The length of the CDR3 is 14 residues. V was clipped by 0 bases and J by 1 base; unmatched bases: 0. The germline CDR1 and CDR2 sequences are SGHRS and YFSETQ.

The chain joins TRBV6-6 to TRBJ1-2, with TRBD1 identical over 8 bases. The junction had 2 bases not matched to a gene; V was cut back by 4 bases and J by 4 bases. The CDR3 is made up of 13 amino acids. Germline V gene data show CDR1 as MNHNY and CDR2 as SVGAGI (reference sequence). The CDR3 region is CASSSTGAYGYTF. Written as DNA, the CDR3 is TGTGCCAGCAGTTCGACAGGGGCCTATGGCTACACCTTC.

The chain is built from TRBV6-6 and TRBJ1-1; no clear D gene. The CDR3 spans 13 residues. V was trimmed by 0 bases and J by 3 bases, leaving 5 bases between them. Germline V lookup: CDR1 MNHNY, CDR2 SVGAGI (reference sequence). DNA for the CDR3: TGTGCCAGCAGTTACTCGTGGGACACTGAAGCTTTCTTT. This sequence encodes CASSYSWDTEAFF.

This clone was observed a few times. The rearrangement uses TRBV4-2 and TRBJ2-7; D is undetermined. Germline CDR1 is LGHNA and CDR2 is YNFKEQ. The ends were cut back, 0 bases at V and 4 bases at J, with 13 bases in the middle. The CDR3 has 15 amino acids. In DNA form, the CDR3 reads TGTGCCAGCAGCCAAGAGTGGGCCCCCTATTACGAGCAGTACTTC. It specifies CASSQEWAPYYEQYF.

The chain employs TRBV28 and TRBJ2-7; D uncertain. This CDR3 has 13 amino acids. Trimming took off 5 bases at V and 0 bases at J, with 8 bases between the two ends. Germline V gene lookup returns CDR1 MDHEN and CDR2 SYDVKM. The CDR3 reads CASSRSYSYEQYF. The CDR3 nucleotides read TGTGCCAGCAGTCGATCATACTCCTACGAGCAGTACTTC.

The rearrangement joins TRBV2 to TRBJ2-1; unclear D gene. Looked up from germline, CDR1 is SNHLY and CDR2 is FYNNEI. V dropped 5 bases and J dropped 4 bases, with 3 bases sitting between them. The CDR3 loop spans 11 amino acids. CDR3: CASSLYNEQFF. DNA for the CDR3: TGTGCCAGCAGTCTTTACAATGAGCAGTTCTTC.

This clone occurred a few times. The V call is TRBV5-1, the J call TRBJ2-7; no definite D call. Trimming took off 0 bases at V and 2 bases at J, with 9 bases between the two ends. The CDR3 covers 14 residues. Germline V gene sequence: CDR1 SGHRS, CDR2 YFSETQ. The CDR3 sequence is CASSLVVQPYEQYF. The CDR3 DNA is TGCGCCAGCAGCTTGGTCGTCCAGCCCTACGAGCAGTACTTC.

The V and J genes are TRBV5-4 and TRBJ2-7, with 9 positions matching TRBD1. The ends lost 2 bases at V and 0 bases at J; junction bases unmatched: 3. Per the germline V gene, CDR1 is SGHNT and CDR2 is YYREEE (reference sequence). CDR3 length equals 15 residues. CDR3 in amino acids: CASSLGQGSSYEQYF. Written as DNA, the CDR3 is TGTGCCAGCAGCTTAGGACAGGGGAGCTCCTACGAGCAGTACTTC.

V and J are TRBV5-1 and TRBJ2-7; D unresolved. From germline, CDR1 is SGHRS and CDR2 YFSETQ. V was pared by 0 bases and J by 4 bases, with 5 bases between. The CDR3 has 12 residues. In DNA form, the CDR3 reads TGCGCCAGCAGCTTGGACCAGTACGAGCAGTACTTC. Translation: CASSLDQYEQYF.

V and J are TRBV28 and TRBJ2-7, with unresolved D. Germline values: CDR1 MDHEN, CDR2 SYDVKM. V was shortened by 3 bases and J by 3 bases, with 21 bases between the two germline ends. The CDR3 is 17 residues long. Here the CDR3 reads CASSFAGMIKKGYEQYF. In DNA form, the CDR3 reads TGTGCCAGCAGTTTTGCAGGAATGATTAAGAAAGGCTACGAGCAGTACTTC.

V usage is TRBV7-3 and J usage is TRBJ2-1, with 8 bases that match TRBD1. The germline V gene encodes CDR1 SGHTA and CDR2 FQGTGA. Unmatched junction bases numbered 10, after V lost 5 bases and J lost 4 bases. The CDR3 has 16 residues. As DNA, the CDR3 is TGTGCCAGCAGCCACACAGGGGGTCTGGGTTACAATGAGCAGTTCTTC. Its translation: CASSHTGGLGYNEQFF.

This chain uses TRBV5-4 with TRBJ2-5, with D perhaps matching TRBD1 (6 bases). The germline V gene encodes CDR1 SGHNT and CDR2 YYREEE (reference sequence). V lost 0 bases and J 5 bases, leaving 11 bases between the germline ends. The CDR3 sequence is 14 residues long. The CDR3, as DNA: TGTGCCAGCAGCTTGGCCAGGGGTCGCGAGACCCAGTACTTC. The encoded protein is CASSLARGRETQYF.

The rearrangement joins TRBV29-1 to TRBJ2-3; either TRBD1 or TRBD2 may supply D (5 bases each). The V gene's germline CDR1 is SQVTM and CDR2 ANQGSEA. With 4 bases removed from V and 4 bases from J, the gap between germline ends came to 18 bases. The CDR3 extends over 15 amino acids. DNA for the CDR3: TGCAGCGTTGGGACCGGGACGGCTTTGCCAGATACGCAGTATTTT. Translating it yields CSVGTGTALPDTQYF.

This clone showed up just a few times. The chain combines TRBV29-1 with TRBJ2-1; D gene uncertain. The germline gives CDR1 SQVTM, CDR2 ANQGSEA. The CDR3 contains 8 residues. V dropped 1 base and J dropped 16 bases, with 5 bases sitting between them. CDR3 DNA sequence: TGCAGCGTTGAAGGGCTTTTCTTC. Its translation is CSVEGLFF.

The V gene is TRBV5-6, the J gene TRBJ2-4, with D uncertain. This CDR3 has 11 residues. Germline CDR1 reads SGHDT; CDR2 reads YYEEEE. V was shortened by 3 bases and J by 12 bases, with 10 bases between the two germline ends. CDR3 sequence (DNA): TGTGCCAGCAGCTCGGCCGGTCCTCAGTACTTC. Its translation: CASSSAGPQYF.